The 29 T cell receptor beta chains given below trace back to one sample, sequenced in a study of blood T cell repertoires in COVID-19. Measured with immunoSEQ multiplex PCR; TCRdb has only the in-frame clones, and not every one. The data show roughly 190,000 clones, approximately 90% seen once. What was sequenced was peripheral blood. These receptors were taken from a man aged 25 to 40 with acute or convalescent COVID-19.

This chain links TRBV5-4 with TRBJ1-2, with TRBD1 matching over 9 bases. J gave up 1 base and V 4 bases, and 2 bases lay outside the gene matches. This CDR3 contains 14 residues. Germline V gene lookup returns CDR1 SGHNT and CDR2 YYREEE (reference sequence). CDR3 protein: CASSPDRGNYGYTF. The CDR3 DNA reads TGTGCCAGCAGCCCGGACAGGGGTAACTATGGCTACACCTTC.

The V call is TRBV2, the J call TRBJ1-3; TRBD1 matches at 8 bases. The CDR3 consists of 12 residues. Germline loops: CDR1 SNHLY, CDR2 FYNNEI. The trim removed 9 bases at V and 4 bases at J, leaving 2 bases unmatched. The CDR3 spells CARGQGGNTIYF. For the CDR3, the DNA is TGTGCCAGAGGACAGGGAGGAAACACCATATATTTT. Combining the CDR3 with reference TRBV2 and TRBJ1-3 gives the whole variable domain EPEVTQTPSHQVTQMGQEVILRCVPISNHLYFYWYRQILGQKVEFLVSFYNNEISEKSEIFDDQFSVERPDGSNFTLKIRSTKLEDSAMYFCARGQGGNTIYFGEGSWLTVV.

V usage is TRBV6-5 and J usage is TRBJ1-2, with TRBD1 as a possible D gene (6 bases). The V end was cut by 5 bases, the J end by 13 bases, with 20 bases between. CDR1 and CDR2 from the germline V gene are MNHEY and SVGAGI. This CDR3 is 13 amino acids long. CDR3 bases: TGTGCCAGCAGTCCGGGGGGCCGCGGGGGTCGCACCTTC. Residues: CASSPGGRGGRTF.

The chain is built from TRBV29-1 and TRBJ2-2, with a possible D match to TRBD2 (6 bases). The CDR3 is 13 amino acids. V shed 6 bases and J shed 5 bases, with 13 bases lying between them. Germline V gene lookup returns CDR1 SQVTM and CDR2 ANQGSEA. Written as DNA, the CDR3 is TGCAGCGTGACCGGGGGTTGGACCGGGGAGCTGTTTTTT. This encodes CSVTGGWTGELFF.

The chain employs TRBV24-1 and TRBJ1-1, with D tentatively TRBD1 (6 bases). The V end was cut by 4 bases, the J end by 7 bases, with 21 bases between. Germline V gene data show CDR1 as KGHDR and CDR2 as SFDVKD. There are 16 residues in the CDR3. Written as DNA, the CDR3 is TGTGCCACCAGTGACCTCAACGGGACACCCAAGGATGAAGCTTTCTTT. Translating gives CATSDLNGTPKDEAFF.

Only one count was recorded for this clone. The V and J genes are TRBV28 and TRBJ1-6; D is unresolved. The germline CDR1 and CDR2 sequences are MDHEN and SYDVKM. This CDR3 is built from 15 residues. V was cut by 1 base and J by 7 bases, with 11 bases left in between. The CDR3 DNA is TGTGCCAGCAGTTTATCTGCTCAGTTGAATTCACCCCTCCACTTT. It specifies CASSLSAQLNSPLHF.

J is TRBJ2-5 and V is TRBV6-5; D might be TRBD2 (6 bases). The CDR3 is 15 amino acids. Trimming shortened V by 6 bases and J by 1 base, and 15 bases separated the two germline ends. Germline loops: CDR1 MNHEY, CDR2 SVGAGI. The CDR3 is CASRNSGLFQETQYF. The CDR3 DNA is TGTGCCAGCAGGAATAGCGGTTTATTCCAAGAGACCCAGTACTTC.

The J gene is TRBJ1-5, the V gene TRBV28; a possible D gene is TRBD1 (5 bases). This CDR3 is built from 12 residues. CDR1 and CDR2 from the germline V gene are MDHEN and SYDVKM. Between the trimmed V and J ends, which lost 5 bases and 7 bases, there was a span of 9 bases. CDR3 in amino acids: CASSMGHQPQHF. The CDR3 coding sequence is TGTGCCAGCAGTATGGGGCACCAGCCCCAGCATTTT.

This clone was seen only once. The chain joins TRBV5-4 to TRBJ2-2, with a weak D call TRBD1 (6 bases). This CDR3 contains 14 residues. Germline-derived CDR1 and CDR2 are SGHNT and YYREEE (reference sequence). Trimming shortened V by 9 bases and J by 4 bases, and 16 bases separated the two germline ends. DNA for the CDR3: TGTGCCACATCTCCAGGGGCCTCCACCGGGGAGCTGTTTTTT. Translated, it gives CATSPGASTGELFF.

The CDR3 region is CASSMYRIGYTF. The CDR3 DNA reads as TGTGCCAGCAGCATGTACAGGATTGGCTACACCTTC. The chain combines TRBV5-6 with TRBJ1-2, with D possibly matching TRBD1 (5 bases). The CDR3 is 12 amino acids. V was shortened by 4 bases and J by 7 bases, with 11 bases between the two germline ends. Looked up from germline, CDR1 is SGHDT and CDR2 is YYEEEE.

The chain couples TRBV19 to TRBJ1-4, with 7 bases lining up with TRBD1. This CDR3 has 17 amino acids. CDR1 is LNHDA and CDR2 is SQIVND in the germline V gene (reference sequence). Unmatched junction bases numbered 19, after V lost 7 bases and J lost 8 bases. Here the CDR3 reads CASKDDRAPRDGEKLFF. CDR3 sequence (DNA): TGTGCCAGTAAAGACGACAGGGCCCCTCGTGATGGAGAAAAACTGTTTTTT.

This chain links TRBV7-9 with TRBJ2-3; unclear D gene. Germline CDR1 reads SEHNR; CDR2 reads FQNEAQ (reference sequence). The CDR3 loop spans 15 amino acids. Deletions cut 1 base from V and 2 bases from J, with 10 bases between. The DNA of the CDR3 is TGTGCCAGCAGCTTAGGGGCGTCAGACACAGATACGCAGTATTTT. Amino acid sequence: CASSLGASDTDTQYF.

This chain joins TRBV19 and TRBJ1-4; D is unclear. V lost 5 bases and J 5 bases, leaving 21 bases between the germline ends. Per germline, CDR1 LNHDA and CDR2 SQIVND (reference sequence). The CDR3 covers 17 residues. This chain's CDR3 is CASSSKDRGRPNEKLFF. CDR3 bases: TGTGCCAGTAGTTCCAAGGATCGAGGCAGACCGAATGAAAAACTGTTTTTT. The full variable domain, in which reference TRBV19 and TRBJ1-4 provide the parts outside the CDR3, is DGGITQSPKYLFRKEGQNVTLSCEQNLNHDAMYWYRQDPGQGLRLIYYSQIVNDFQKGDIAEGYSVSREKKESFPLTVTSAQKNPTAFYLCASSSKDRGRPNEKLFFGSGTQLSVL.

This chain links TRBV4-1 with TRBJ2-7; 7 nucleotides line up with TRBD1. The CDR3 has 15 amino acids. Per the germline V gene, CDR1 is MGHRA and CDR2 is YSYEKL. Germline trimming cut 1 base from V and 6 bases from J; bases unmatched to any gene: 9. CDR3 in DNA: TGCGCCAGCAGCCAAGTAGGGGCAGGGGGTGGCGAGCAGTACTTC. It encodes CASSQVGAGGGEQYF.

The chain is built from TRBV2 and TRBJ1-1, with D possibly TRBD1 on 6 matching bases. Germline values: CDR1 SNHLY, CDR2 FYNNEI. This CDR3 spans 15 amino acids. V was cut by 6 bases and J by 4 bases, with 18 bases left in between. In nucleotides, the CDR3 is TGTGCCAGCAGGTGGACAGTTCGGGACCTCACTGAAGCTTTCTTT. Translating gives CASRWTVRDLTEAFF.

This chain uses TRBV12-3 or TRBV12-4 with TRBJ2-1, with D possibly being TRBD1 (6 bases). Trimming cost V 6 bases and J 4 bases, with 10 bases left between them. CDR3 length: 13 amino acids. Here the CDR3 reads CASSQQGYNEQFF. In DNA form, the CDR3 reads TGTGCCAGCAGCCAGCAGGGGTACAATGAGCAGTTCTTC.

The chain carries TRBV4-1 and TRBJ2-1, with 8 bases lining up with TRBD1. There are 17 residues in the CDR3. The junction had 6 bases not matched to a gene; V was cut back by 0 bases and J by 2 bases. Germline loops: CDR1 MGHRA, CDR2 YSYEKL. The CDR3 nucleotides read TGCGCCAGCAGCCAAGATCCCCAGGGGGCCACCTACAATGAGCAGTTCTTC. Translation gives CASSQDPQGATYNEQFF.

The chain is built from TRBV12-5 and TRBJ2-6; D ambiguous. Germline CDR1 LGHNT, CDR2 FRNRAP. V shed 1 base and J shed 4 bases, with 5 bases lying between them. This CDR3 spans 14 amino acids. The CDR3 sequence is CASGLDQGANVLTF. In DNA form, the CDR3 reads TGTGCTAGTGGTTTGGACCAGGGGGCCAACGTCCTGACTTTC.

The CDR3 region has the DNA TGTGCCAGCAGAGCAGGGGGACTAGCCACCTACGAGCAGTACTTC. As protein: CASRAGGLATYEQYF. V is TRBV6-5 and J is TRBJ2-7; 9 bases map to TRBD2. The CDR3 has 15 amino acids. From germline, CDR1 is MNHEY and CDR2 SVGAGI. J gave up 2 bases and V 6 bases, and 8 bases lay outside the gene matches.

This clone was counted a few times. The CDR3 coding sequence is TGTGCCAGCAGTGTGGACAGATTCCTATCACCCCTCCACTTT. Protein product: CASSVDRFLSPLHF. The J gene is TRBJ1-6, the V gene TRBV28; maybe TRBD1 (6 bases). Trimming stripped 5 bases from V and 10 bases from J, with 15 bases between. This CDR3 spans 14 amino acids. Germline CDR1 reads MDHEN; CDR2 reads SYDVKM. Full variable domain (outside the CDR3, taken from reference TRBV28 and TRBJ1-6): DVKVTQSSRYLVKRTGEKVFLECVQDMDHENMFWYRQDPGLGLRLIYFSYDVKMKEKGDIPEGYSVSREKKERFSLILESASTNQTSMYLCASSVDRFLSPLHFGNGTRLTVT.

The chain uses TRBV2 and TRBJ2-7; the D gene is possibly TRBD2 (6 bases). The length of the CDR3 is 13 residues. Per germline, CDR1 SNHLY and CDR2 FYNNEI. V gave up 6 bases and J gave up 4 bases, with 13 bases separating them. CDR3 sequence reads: CASRGDSSYEQYF. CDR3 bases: TGTGCCAGCAGAGGGGACTCCTCATACGAGCAGTACTTC.

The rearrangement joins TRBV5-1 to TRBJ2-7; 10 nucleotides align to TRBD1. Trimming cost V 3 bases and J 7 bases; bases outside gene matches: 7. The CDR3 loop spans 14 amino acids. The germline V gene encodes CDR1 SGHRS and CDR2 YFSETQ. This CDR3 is CASSWGQGLGEQYF. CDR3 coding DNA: TGCGCCAGCAGCTGGGGACAGGGGTTGGGGGAGCAGTACTTC.

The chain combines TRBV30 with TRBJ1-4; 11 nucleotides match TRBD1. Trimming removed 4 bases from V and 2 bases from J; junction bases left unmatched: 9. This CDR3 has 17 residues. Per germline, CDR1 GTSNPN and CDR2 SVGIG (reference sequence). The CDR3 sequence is CAWTERDRGRTNEKLFF. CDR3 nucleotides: TGTGCCTGGACAGAAAGGGACAGGGGGAGGACTAATGAAAAACTGTTTTTT.

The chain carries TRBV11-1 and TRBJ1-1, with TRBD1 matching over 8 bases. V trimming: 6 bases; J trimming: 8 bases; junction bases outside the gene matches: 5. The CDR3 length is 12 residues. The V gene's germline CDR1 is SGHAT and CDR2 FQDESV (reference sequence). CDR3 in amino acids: CASSKDREEAFF. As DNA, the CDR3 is TGTGCCAGCAGTAAGGACAGGGAGGAAGCTTTCTTT.

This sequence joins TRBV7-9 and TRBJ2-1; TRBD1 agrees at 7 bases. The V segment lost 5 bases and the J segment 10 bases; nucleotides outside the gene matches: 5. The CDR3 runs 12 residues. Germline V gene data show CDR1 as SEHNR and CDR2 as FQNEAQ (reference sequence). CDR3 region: CASSPDRVEQFF. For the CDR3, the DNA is TGTGCCAGCAGCCCTGACAGGGTAGAGCAGTTCTTC.

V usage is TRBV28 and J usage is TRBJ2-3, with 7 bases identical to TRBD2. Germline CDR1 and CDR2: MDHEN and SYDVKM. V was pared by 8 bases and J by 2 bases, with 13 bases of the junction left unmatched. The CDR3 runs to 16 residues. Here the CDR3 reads CASSVRLAVITDTQYF. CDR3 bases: TGTGCCAGCTCAGTACGACTAGCAGTTATCACAGATACGCAGTATTTT.

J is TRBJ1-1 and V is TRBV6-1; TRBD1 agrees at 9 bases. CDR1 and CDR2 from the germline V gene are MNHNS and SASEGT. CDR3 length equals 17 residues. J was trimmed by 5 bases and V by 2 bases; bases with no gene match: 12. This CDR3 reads CASSEPGTGRWETEAFF. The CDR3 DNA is TGTGCCAGCAGTGAACCCGGGACAGGGAGGTGGGAAACTGAAGCTTTCTTT.

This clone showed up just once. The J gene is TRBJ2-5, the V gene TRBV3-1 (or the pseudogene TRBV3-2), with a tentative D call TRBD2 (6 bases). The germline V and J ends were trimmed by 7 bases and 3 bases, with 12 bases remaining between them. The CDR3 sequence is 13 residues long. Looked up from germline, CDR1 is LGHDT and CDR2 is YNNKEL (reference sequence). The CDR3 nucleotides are TGTGCCAGCATGTTCTGGGGGGAAGAGACCCAGTACTTC. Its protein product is CASMFWGEETQYF.

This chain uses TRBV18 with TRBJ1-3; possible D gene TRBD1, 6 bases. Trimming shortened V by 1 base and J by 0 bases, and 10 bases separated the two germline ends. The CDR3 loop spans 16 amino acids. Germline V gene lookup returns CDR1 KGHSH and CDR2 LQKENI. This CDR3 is CASSPQQTGSGNTIYF. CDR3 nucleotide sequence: TGTGCCAGCTCACCACAACAGACAGGCTCTGGAAACACCATATATTTT.